These 14 T cell receptor beta chains came from one sample sequenced in a study of blood T cell repertoires in COVID-19. Repertoires were generated with immunoSEQ multiplex PCR, while TCRdb's copy carries only in-frame clones and drops some. The sample shows 95,000 to 100,000 clones, 85% to 95% of them seen only once. Sequencing was carried out using peripheral blood. These TCRs come from a man aged 45 to 65 with active COVID-19.

Details on this clone: This CDR3 is also generated by other DNA sequences in the sample. The chain carries TRBV28 and TRBJ1-2; perhaps TRBD1 as D (5 bases). The ends were cut back, 4 bases at V and 4 bases at J, with 7 bases in the middle. The germline V gene encodes CDR1 MDHEN and CDR2 SYDVKM. The CDR3 contains 12 residues. CDR3 loop: CASSSQGYGYTF. CDR3 bases: TGTGCCAGCAGTTCTCAGGGCTATGGCTACACCTTC.

This sequence joins TRBV19 and TRBJ1-5, with D perhaps matching TRBD1 (6 bases). The CDR3 contains 17 residues. Germline loops: CDR1 LNHDA, CDR2 SQIVND (reference sequence). V was shortened by 0 bases and J by 0 bases, with 12 bases between the two germline ends. CDR3 nucleotide sequence: TGTGCCAGTAGTATAGATCAGGGACACTATAGCAATCAGCCCCAGCATTTT. It encodes CASSIDQGHYSNQPQHF.

The rearrangement links TRBV14 to TRBJ1-4; D is undetermined. This CDR3 comprises 14 residues. Trimming pared 0 bases from V and 6 bases from J, leaving 8 bases between. In germline, CDR1 is SGHDN, CDR2 FVKESK. This CDR3 reads CASSQDAGDEKLFF. DNA for the CDR3: TGTGCCAGCAGCCAAGATGCCGGGGATGAAAAACTGTTTTTT.

V is TRBV5-3 and J is TRBJ2-3, with a weak D call TRBD2 (5 bases). TRBV5-3 is assigned to the ORF class and has an uncertain function. CDR3 length: 12 residues. Trimming left V 5 bases short and J 8 bases short, with 12 bases between. CDR3 sequence reads: CARRIGGGTQYF. The CDR3 DNA is TGTGCCAGAAGAATTGGAGGAGGTACGCAGTATTTT.

The genes are TRBV30 and TRBJ2-2, with TRBD2 identical over 10 bases. In germline, CDR1 is GTSNPN, CDR2 SVGIG (reference sequence). With 2 bases clipped from V and 6 bases from J, the junction kept 3 bases outside the gene matches. The CDR3 has 14 amino acids. CDR3: CAWSLGLAPGELFF. The CDR3 DNA reads as TGTGCCTGGAGTTTGGGACTAGCGCCCGGGGAGCTGTTTTTT.

This clone appeared a single time. The chain links TRBV7-9 to TRBJ1-3; 8 bases are a match to TRBD1. Unmatched junction bases numbered 8, after V lost 2 bases and J lost 2 bases. CDR3 size: 17 residues. Germline assignment: CDR1 SEHNR and CDR2 FQNEAQ (reference sequence). The CDR3 spells CASSLKGRGRTGNTIYF. CDR3 nucleotide sequence: TGTGCCAGCAGCTTAAAAGGCAGGGGGCGAACTGGAAACACCATATATTTT.

The chain couples TRBV3-1 (or the pseudogene TRBV3-2) to TRBJ1-4; a weak D match, TRBD1 (5 bases). Looked up from germline, CDR1 is LGHDT and CDR2 is YNNKEL (reference sequence). Deletions cut 0 bases from V and 9 bases from J, with 14 bases between. The CDR3 sequence is 15 residues long. The CDR3 DNA sequence: TGTGCCAGCAGCCAAGAAGGTGGGGGGGATCAAAAACTGTTTTTT. This codes for CASSQEGGGDQKLFF.

The rearrangement joins TRBV5-8 to TRBJ2-6, with D perhaps matching TRBD2 (6 bases). V was pared by 0 bases and J by 19 bases, with 23 bases between. Germline CDR1 SGHTS, CDR2 YDEGEE. This CDR3 is 15 amino acids long. In DNA form, the CDR3 reads TGTGCCAGCAGCTTGGGGTCTTTTGGGGAGGCAGATGTTACTTTC. It is translated as CASSLGSFGEADVTF.

The chain joins TRBV10-1 to TRBJ2-3, with TRBD2 matching over 7 bases. The CDR3 is 15 residues long. Trimming removed 3 bases from V and 0 bases from J; junction bases left unmatched: 3. Per germline, CDR1 WNHNN and CDR2 SYGVQD (reference sequence). This CDR3 reads CASSELALSTDTQYF. CDR3 bases: TGCGCCAGCAGTGAACTAGCGCTAAGCACAGATACGCAGTATTTT.

This sequence joins TRBV3-1 (or the pseudogene TRBV3-2) and TRBJ2-3; D might be TRBD2 (6 bases). The CDR3 loop spans 20 amino acids. CDR1 and CDR2 (germline): LGHDT, YNNKEL (reference sequence). V was trimmed by 0 bases and J by 0 bases, leaving 22 bases between them. The CDR3: CASSQEYASDGLASTDTQYF. As DNA, the CDR3 is TGTGCCAGCAGCCAAGAATACGCTAGCGATGGGTTGGCTAGCACAGATACGCAGTATTTT.

The chain carries TRBV4-1 and TRBJ1-4; 7 nucleotides match TRBD1. Germline V gene data show CDR1 as MGHRA and CDR2 as YSYEKL. The CDR3 runs to 13 residues. The ends lost 10 bases at V and 7 bases at J; junction bases unmatched: 9. CDR3 in DNA: TGCGCCACCTCCATCGGGGACAGTGAAAAACTGTTTTTT. This codes for CATSIGDSEKLFF.

The J gene is TRBJ1-1, the V gene TRBV6-2 or TRBV6-3; 9 bases map to TRBD1. The J segment lost 5 bases and the V segment lost 2 bases, leaving 6 bases of the junction unmatched. The CDR3 spans 15 residues. CDR1 and CDR2 from the germline V gene are MNHEY and SVGEGT. CDR3 bases: TGTGCCAGCAGTTACCCGGGACAGGGACGGACTGAAGCTTTCTTT. Protein sequence: CASSYPGQGRTEAFF.

The chain employs TRBV24-1 and TRBJ2-1; perhaps TRBD2 as D (5 bases). Per germline, CDR1 KGHDR and CDR2 SFDVKD. The CDR3 is 15 amino acids. The V gene lost 3 bases and the J gene lost 5 bases, with 13 bases spanning the gap. CDR3 coding DNA: TGTGCCACCAGTGATCCCCGTCGGGGAAACAATGAGCAGTTCTTC. Translation: CATSDPRRGNNEQFF.

The chain recombines TRBV9 with TRBJ2-7; D call uncertain. The V gene lost 2 bases and the J gene lost 5 bases, with 14 bases spanning the gap. The V gene's germline CDR1 is SGDLS and CDR2 YYNGEE. This CDR3 comprises 14 residues. The CDR3 loop reads CASSVRLPPHEQYF. The CDR3 nucleotides read TGTGCCAGCAGCGTGCGCTTACCGCCCCACGAGCAGTACTTC.